The clone carrying this T cell receptor beta chain was counted only a few times. Its ends do not fully match the called genes, so a read error is possible. The investigators amplified TCR beta CDR3 regions from RNA transcripts. Carried out on the TCR CDR3, a first-round RT-PCR used the HTBI primer set. TCRdb ran MiXCR on the multiplex PCR reads and lists one entry per CDR3 protein. The table has hundreds of thousands of distinct CDR3 sequences, over 12% seen once. The data are from a study of T cells in Graves' hyperthyroidism and ophthalmopathy. The CDR3 is made up of 17 amino acids. From germline, CDR1 is MRHNA and CDR2 SNTAGT.

Source material: blood. V gene TRBV6-4 combines with J gene TRBJ1-2, with D maybe TRBD1 (6 bases). The sequence came from a man younger than 35 with Graves' ophthalmopathy. The CDR3 sequence is CASSYSYAGGAGYGYTF. In DNA, the CDR3 is TGTGCCAGCAGTTACTCGTACGCGGGGGGCGCTGGCTATGGCTACACCTTC.